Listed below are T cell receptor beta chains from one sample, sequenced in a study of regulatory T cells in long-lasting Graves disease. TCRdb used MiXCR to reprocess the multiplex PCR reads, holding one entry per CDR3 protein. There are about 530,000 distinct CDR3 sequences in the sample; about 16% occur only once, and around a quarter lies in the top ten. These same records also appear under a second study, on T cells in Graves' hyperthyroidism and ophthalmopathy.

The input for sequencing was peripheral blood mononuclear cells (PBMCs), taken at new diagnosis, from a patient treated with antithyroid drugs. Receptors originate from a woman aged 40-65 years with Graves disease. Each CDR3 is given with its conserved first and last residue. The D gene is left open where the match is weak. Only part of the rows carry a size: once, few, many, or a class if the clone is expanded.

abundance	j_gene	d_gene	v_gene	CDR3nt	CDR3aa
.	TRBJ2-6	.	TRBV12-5	TGTGCTAGTGGTTCAGGGGACGGGGCCAACGTCCTGACTTTC	CASGSGDGANVLTF
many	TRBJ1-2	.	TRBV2	TGTGCCAGCAGTCCCGGGACCTTCAACTATGGCTACACCTTC	CASSPGTFNYGYTF
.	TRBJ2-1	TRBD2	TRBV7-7	TGTGCTAGCAGCCCAAATCCTAGCGGGGGGTTTGGTGAGCAGTTCTTC	CASSPNPSGGFGEQFF
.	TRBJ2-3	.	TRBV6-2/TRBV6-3	TGTGCCAGCAGTTACTCAACCACAGATACGCAGTATTTT	CASSYSTTDTQYF
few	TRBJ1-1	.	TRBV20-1	TGCACCCCCTTCGGGCAGGCAGGGACTGAAGCTTTCTTT	CTPFGQAGTEAFF
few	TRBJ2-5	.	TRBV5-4	TGTGCCAGCAGCTTGGACAGGGTGGGAACCCAGTACTTC	CASSLDRVGTQYF
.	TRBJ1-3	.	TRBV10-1	TGCGCCAGCAGTATGGAAAACACCATATATTTT	CASSMENTIYF
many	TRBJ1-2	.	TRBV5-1	TGCGCCAGCGCATCAGAGACACGATTAAACTATGGCTACACCTTC	CASASETRLNYGYTF
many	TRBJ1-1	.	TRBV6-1	TGTGCCAGCAGTACACAAACGAACACTGAAGCTTTCTTT	CASSTQTNTEAFF
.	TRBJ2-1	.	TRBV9	TGTGCCAGCAGCGACCTAGCCCAGGGGTTGGGGAATGAGCAGTTCTTC	CASSDLAQGLGNEQFF
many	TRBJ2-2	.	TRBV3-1	TGTGCCAGCAGCCGAGGTCCCGGCGGGGAGCTGTTTTTT	CASSRGPGGELFF
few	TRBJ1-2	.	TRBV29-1	TGCAGCGTTGTGACTTCCCAAGCTAACTATGGCTACACCTTC	CSVVTSQANYGYTF
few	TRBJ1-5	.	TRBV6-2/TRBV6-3	TGTGCCAGCAGCCGCAGGGGACAGCCCCAGCATTTT	CASSRRGQPQHF
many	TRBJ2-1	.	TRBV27	TGTGCCAGCAGGGTCCCCGGGGATGAGCAGTTCTTC	CASRVPGDEQFF
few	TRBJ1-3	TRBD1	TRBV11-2	TGTGCCAGCTTAACAGGGGGCGGAAACACCATATATTTT	CASLTGGGNTIYF
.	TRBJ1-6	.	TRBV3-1	TGTGCCAGCAGCCCGAATTACTCCTATAATTCACCCCTCCACTTT	CASSPNYSYNSPLHF
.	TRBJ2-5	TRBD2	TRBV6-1	TGTGCCAGCAGTCCACAGGGGCCTAGCGGGGCTCAAGAGACCCAGTACTTC	CASSPQGPSGAQETQYF
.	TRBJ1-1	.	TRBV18	TGTGCCAGCTCAGCCGTGGGGAACACTGAAGCTTTCTTT	CASSAVGNTEAFF
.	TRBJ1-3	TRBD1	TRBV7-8	TGTGCCAGCAGCTGGAAACCGGGACAGGGGGACACCATATATTTT	CASSWKPGQGDTIYF
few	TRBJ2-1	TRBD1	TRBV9	TGTGCCAGCAGCTCCCGACAGGGATACAATGAGCAGTTCTTC	CASSSRQGYNEQFF
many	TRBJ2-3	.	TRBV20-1	TGCAGTGCTAGCCTGGACAGTAGCACAGATACGCAGTATTTT	CSASLDSSTDTQYF
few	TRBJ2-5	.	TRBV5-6	TGTGCCAGCAGCTTGCGTTTCGAGAGGGTAGAACGGGAGACCCAGTACTTC	CASSLRFERVERETQYF
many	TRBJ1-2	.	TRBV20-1	TGCAGTGCTCCTCGGGGGGCGGGTGGCTACACCTTC	CSAPRGAGGYTF
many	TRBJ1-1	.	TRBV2	TGTGCCAGCAGACTCGGCGGGGGCGCGACTGAAGCTTTCTTT	CASRLGGGATEAFF
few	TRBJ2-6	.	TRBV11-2	TGTGCCAGCAGCTTGGTAGGGACTGGGGCCAACGTCCTGACTTTC	CASSLVGTGANVLTF
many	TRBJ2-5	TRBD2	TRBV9	TGTGCCAGCAGCGTAGGTACAACTAGCGGGGGTCAGCAAGAGACCCAGTACTTC	CASSVGTTSGGQQETQYF
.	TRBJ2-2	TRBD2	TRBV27	TGTGCCAGCAAAACTAGCGGGGGGGCAGCCGGGGAGCTGTTTTTT	CASKTSGGAAGELFF
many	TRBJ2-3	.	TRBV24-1	TGTGCCACCAGGGGAACAAGCACAGATACGCAGTATTTT	CATRGTSTDTQYF
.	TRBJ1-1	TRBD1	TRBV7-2	TGTGCCAGCAGCTTAGTGACAGGGGTTAATAACACTGAAGCTTTCTTT	CASSLVTGVNNTEAFF
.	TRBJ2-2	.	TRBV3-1	TGTGCCAGCAGCCAAGAATCGGCCTCGAGGAACACCGGGGAGCTGTTTTTT	CASSQESASRNTGELFF
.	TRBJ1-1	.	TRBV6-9	TGTGCCAGCAGTTACAGGCCCCCGAACACTGAAGCTTTCTTT	CASSYRPPNTEAFF
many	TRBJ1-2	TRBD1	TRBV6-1	TGTGCCAGCAGCCAGGGGGATAACTATGGCTACACCTTC	CASSQGDNYGYTF
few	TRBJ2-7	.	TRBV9	TGTGCCAGCAGCGTAGCCCCTAGCTCCTACGAGCGGTACTTC	CASSVAPSSYERYF
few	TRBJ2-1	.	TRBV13	TGTGCCAGCAGCTTATGGGAGGCCTACAATGAGCAGTTCTTC	CASSLWEAYNEQFF
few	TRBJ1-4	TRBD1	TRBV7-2	TGTGCCAGCAGCTGGCCCGGGACAGGGCCTATCTATAATGAAAAACTGTTTTTT	CASSWPGTGPIYNEKLFF
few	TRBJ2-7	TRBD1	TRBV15	TGTGCCACCAGCACCTCCGGGACAGCCAACTACGAGCAGTACTTC	CATSTSGTANYEQYF
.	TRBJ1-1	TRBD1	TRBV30	TGTGCCTGGACCGACAGGGCCACTGAAGCTTTCTTT	CAWTDRATEAFF
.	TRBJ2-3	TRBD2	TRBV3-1	TGTGCCAGCAGCCGGGGAGTTACTAGCGGGGGCCGGACAGATACGCAGTATTTT	CASSRGVTSGGRTDTQYF
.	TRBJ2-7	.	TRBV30	TGTGCCTCCTCCCGTGGCAGCCCCTACGAGCAGTACTTC	CASSRGSPYEQYF
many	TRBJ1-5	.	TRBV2	TGTGCCAGCAGTACATCACATCAGCCCCAGCATTTT	CASSTSHQPQHF
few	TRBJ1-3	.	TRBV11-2	TGTGCCAGCAGCTTAGGTCGGATGGACACCATATATTTT	CASSLGRMDTIYF
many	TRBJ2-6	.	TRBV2	TGTGCCAGCACAGGCCTTGACAGTGCCTCTGGGGCCAACGTCCTGACTTTC	CASTGLDSASGANVLTF
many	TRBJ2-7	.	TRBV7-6	TGTGCCAGCAGCTTAGGCCCGGGACTCCAGTACTTC	CASSLGPGLQYF